This TCR beta chain was recorded in a study of shared clonotypes between healthy human individuals. Repertoires were generated with immunoSEQ multiplex PCR, while TCRdb's copy carries only in-frame clones and drops some. Of roughly 700,000 clones in the sample, around 90% were seen once. The V and J ends lost 6 bases and 2 bases respectively, with 13 bases between them. CDR3 length: 14 residues. Germline CDR1 and CDR2: MNHEY and SVGAGI. Study-level results: Memory subsets had estimated richness that was generally smaller than that of naive subsets.

Concerning this clone: What it binds is not known.

This sequence was found in a man between 18 and 29 years old in good health. Some clones in this sample may be carry-over from other donors' samples. The V call is TRBV6-5, the J call TRBJ2-5, with a tentative D call TRBD2 (7 bases). The specimen sequenced was memory CD8+ T cells from PBMCs. The subset denotes: CD45RO+ cells pooled with CCR7-negative TemRA cells. The CDR3 DNA sequence: TGTGCCAGCAGCCCAGGGGACTATCAAGAGACCCAGTACTTC. It translates to CASSPGDYQETQYF.